This entry lists 21 T cell receptor beta chains sequenced from one sample in a study of blood T cell repertoires in COVID-19. Here immunoSEQ multiplex PCR was the method, and the copy in TCRdb shows in-frame clones only, minus some. Here the sample spans about 130,000 clones, around 78% being singletons. Sequenced material: peripheral blood. These receptors all come from a human donor in a cohort sampled during active COVID-19.

A few counts support this clone. This chain joins TRBV4-2 and TRBJ2-5, with 8 bases that match TRBD1. Unmatched junction bases numbered 11, after V lost 0 bases and J lost 5 bases. This CDR3 region has 17 residues. The germline V gene encodes CDR1 LGHNA and CDR2 YNFKEQ. CDR3: CASSQDMTGEEGETQYF. The CDR3 nucleotides are TGTGCCAGCAGCCAAGATATGACAGGGGAGGAAGGTGAGACCCAGTACTTC.

The table lists this clone with a few counts. The chain uses TRBV9 and TRBJ1-1; TRBD1 agrees at 7 bases. After removal of 4 bases from V and 2 bases from J, the junction contained 14 bases not matched to a gene. Germline CDR1 SGDLS, CDR2 YYNGEE. The CDR3 consists of 17 residues. This CDR3 reads CASSPPEGNRGNTEAFF. For the CDR3, the DNA is TGTGCCAGCAGCCCTCCCGAGGGGAACAGGGGCAACACTGAAGCTTTCTTT.

This clone was seen a handful of times. The V gene is TRBV7-9, the J gene TRBJ1-3, with 8 bases identical to TRBD1. V trimming: 3 bases; J trimming: 0 bases; junction bases outside the gene matches: 4. Germline V gene data show CDR1 as SEHNR and CDR2 as FQNEAQ (reference sequence). This CDR3 contains 16 residues. The CDR3 sequence: CASSLNRGTSGNTIYF. DNA for the CDR3: TGTGCCAGCAGCTTGAACAGGGGGACCTCTGGAAACACCATATATTTT.

This clone turned up a few times. This chain uses TRBV27 with TRBJ2-7; 7 nucleotides align to TRBD1. The CDR3 is 16 amino acids. Germline V gene data show CDR1 as MNHEY and CDR2 as SMNVEV (reference sequence). The ends lost 7 bases at V and 2 bases at J; junction bases unmatched: 14. This CDR3 reads CASTSLYRGFPYEQYF. The CDR3 DNA is TGTGCCAGCACATCCCTCTACAGGGGATTTCCCTACGAGCAGTACTTC.

The rearrangement links TRBV6-2 or TRBV6-3 to TRBJ1-6; D possibly corresponds to TRBD1 (6 bases). Germline loops: CDR1 MNHEY, CDR2 SVGEGT. The V gene lost 6 bases and the J gene lost 6 bases, with 21 bases spanning the gap. CDR3 length: 17 residues. CDR3 bases: TGTGCCAGCAGCCCTAGACAGGACACCGCGGGTAATTCACCCCTCCACTTT. The encoded protein is CASSPRQDTAGNSPLHF.

The chain carries TRBV6-5 and TRBJ1-1; D not resolved. The CDR3 totals 15 residues. V was clipped by 6 bases and J by 5 bases, with 19 bases between them. Germline V gene lookup returns CDR1 MNHEY and CDR2 SVGAGI. The DNA of the CDR3 is TGTGCCAGCAGGTCCCTTCTGGGAGTACAAACTGAAGCTTTCTTT. It specifies CASRSLLGVQTEAFF.

The V call is TRBV19, the J call TRBJ2-1; no clear D gene. The CDR3 length is 16 residues. The V gene lost 0 bases and the J gene lost 2 bases, with 11 bases spanning the gap. Looked up from germline, CDR1 is LNHDA and CDR2 is SQIVND (reference sequence). The DNA of the CDR3 is TGTGCCAGTAGTATAGATCGACACGGCCCCTACAATGAGCAGTTCTTC. Translation: CASSIDRHGPYNEQFF.

This chain joins TRBV9 and TRBJ2-7; weak D call: TRBD1 (7 bases). Trimming shortened V by 4 bases and J by 6 bases, and 14 bases separated the two germline ends. CDR3 length: 13 residues. From germline, CDR1 is SGDLS and CDR2 YYNGEE. CDR3 DNA: TGTGCCAGCAGCATAAGACAGGGAGGCGAGCAGTACTTC. Amino acids: CASSIRQGGEQYF.

This chain uses TRBV7-8 with TRBJ2-5; 7 positions agree with TRBD1. V shed 5 bases and J 5 bases; nucleotides not matched to a gene: 2. The CDR3 loop spans 12 amino acids. Germline assignment: CDR1 SGHVS and CDR2 FQNEAQ. CDR3 nucleotides: TGTGCCAGCAGCCGGACAGGCGAGACCCAGTACTTC. Encoded protein: CASSRTGETQYF.

The chain links TRBV7-2 to TRBJ1-1; D call uncertain. V was trimmed by 2 bases and J by 1 base, leaving 5 bases between them. There are 13 residues in the CDR3. Germline V gene lookup returns CDR1 SGHTA and CDR2 FQGNSA. CDR3 in DNA: TGTGCCAGCAGCTTACACGGGAACACTGAAGCTTTCTTT. Translation gives CASSLHGNTEAFF.

This sequence joins TRBV27 and TRBJ1-4, with 8 bases matching TRBD1. Germline CDR1 reads MNHEY; CDR2 reads SMNVEV (reference sequence). The CDR3 loop spans 15 amino acids. The V gene end was trimmed by 2 bases and the J gene end by 5 bases; junction bases not matched to a gene: 4. CDR3 DNA sequence: TGTGCCAGCAGTTTACTGACAGGGGCCAATGAAAAACTGTTTTTT. This sequence encodes CASSLLTGANEKLFF.

The chain has TRBV10-1 and TRBJ2-3; D might be TRBD2 (5 bases). Deletions cut 3 bases from V and 6 bases from J, with 19 bases between. CDR3 size: 16 residues. The germline gives CDR1 WNHNN, CDR2 SYGVQD (reference sequence). The CDR3 here is CASSEVGVGRKDTQYF. CDR3 in DNA: TGCGCCAGCAGTGAAGTCGGGGTCGGCCGGAAGGATACGCAGTATTTT.

The chain has TRBV28 and TRBJ1-2; 9 bases line up with TRBD1. Germline-derived CDR1 and CDR2 are MDHEN and SYDVKM. Trimming took 6 bases from V and 2 from J; bases not matched to a gene: 10. This CDR3 is 16 amino acids long. The chain's CDR3 is CASRAGQGKGNYGYTF. The CDR3 nucleotides read TGTGCCAGCAGGGCCGGACAGGGGAAAGGAAACTATGGCTACACCTTC.

This sequence joins TRBV5-1 and TRBJ1-5; D not resolved. The CDR3 contains 15 residues. Germline values: CDR1 SGHRS, CDR2 YFSETQ. Trimming removed 9 bases from V and 2 bases from J, with 18 bases in between. The CDR3 nucleotides are TGCGCCAACCTCCAGTCTGAGGTTGGCAATCAGCCCCAGCATTTT. Its protein product is CANLQSEVGNQPQHF.

CDR3 loop: CASSRALGQGAAGELFF. The DNA for the CDR3 is TGTGCCAGCAGCCGCGCTTTGGGACAGGGGGCAGCCGGGGAGCTGTTTTTT. V gene TRBV3-1 (or the pseudogene TRBV3-2) combines with J gene TRBJ2-2, with 12 bases lining up with TRBD1. Germline V gene sequence: CDR1 LGHDT, CDR2 YNNKEL (reference sequence). Trimming removed 4 bases from V and 6 bases from J; junction bases left unmatched: 9. The CDR3 is 17 residues long.

This chain uses TRBV12-3 or TRBV12-4 with TRBJ2-1; D uncertain. V gave up 4 bases and J gave up 7 bases, with 5 bases separating them. The length of the CDR3 is 11 residues. CDR3 DNA sequence: TGTGCCAGCAGTTCCCGGAATGAGCAGTTCTTC. This encodes CASSSRNEQFF.

The chain carries TRBV6-6 and TRBJ2-2; possible D gene TRBD1, 6 bases. The germline V gene encodes CDR1 MNHNY and CDR2 SVGAGI (reference sequence). CDR3 length equals 14 residues. V gave up 7 bases and J gave up 5 bases, with 14 bases separating them. This CDR3 reads CASTLRTATGELFF. CDR3 nucleotide sequence: TGTGCCAGCACCCTAAGGACAGCAACCGGGGAGCTGTTTTTT.

The chain has TRBV29-1 and TRBJ1-1; D is unclear. Germline lookup yields CDR1 SQVTM and CDR2 ANQGSEA. V lost 6 bases and J 0 bases, leaving 11 bases between the germline ends. The CDR3 length is 13 residues. In nucleotides, the CDR3 is TGCAGCGTAGAAACAGTAATGAACACTGAAGCTTTCTTT. Translating it yields CSVETVMNTEAFF. Drawing the rest from reference TRBV29-1 and TRBJ1-1, the complete variable domain is SAVISQKPSRDICQRGTSLTIQCQVDSQVTMMFWYRQQPGQSLTLIATANQGSEATYESGFVIDKFPISRPNLTFSTLTVSNMSPEDSSIYLCSVETVMNTEAFFGQGTRLTVV.

The J gene is TRBJ2-5, the V gene TRBV5-1, with 7 bases aligning to TRBD1. The CDR3 runs to 15 residues. Germline CDR1 is SGHRS and CDR2 is YFSETQ. Losses at the gene ends were 1 base for V and 5 bases for J; bases not matched to a gene: 8. CDR3 protein: CASSLWGGQVETQYF. The CDR3 bases are TGCGCCAGCAGCTTGTGGGGCGGACAGGTGGAGACCCAGTACTTC.

CDR3 amino acids: CASSIGRGGPTDTQYF. The DNA for the CDR3 is TGTGCCAGTAGTATCGGGAGGGGGGGCCCGACAGATACGCAGTATTTT. The chain couples TRBV19 to TRBJ2-3; 8 nucleotides match TRBD2. This CDR3 region has 16 residues. CDR1 LNHDA and CDR2 SQIVND come from the germline V gene (reference sequence). Losses at the gene ends were 3 bases for V and 3 bases for J; bases not matched to a gene: 8.

V usage is TRBV6-1 and J usage is TRBJ2-5; possibly TRBD2 for D (7 bases). The CDR3 loop spans 18 amino acids. Germline lookup yields CDR1 MNHNS and CDR2 SASEGT. The ends were cut back, 2 bases at V and 2 bases at J, with 21 bases in the middle. The CDR3 region is CASSEWGWGGGRQETQYF. The CDR3 DNA follows: TGTGCCAGCAGTGAATGGGGTTGGGGCGGGGGCCGGCAAGAGACCCAGTACTTC.